This T cell receptor beta chain emerged from a study of post-analysis software for immune sequencing data (dated by TCRdb to about 2015). With respect to the entire study: Recorded disease courses included relapsing-remitting, secondary progressive and progressive-relapsing multiple sclerosis, with some patients lacking subtype annotation. A subset of samples was prepared in parallel using single-end sample barcoding, then pooled and co-amplified after Illumina adapter ligation. The patient repertoires were set against eleven to twelve previously published healthy control repertoires from donors whose ages ranged from about 6 to 26 years.

As for this clonotype: The antigen this receptor binds is unknown. The record has no base qualities; no much larger clone is one base away.

Library prep was done by PCR. The instrument was an Illumina HiSeq 2500. To reduce PCR and sequencing biases, unique molecular identifiers were incorporated into the TCR beta cDNA libraries. Approximately 500,000 cDNA molecules were obtained per 1 to 10 million input T cells, so each molecule approximated one T cell. The patient libraries were prepared and sequenced with the same protocol used for the earlier healthy control dataset. Samples belonging to the same batch were prepared together, multiplexed and sequenced on a shared HiSeq lane. Per the authors' processing: Raw barcoded reads were processed with MIGEC, and single-read molecular identifier groups were discarded before consensus assembly and CDR3 extraction. VDJtools was used for post-analysis of the clonotype tables, and diversity was normalized by down-sampling every dataset to the size of the smallest sample. In repertoire overlap clustering, CDR3 amino acid sequences, but not nucleotide sequences, were matched to correct batch-related cross-sample contamination. In TCRdb, the public reads were trimmed at Q25 with fastp and aligned with MiXCR, with productive beta chains retained. Rows with a matching CDR3 protein are joined into one entry that keeps the most common DNA and genes. None of the V and J calls come from the authors' own analysis; TCRdb made them. The sample has around 500,000 distinct CDR3 sequences on record, 30% to 40% of them singletons. Approximately 6% of the sample lies in the top ten.

The full study reports these points: Roughly 5 TRBV segments, including TRBV5-6, TRBV5-1 and TRBV20-1, were significantly more frequent in patients than controls. Direct clustering with F measure revealed strong co-clustering of samples prepared in the same batch, which led to a batch-effect correction. Multiple sclerosis patients had significantly lower normalized Chao1 diversity than controls, a result that suggests substantial peripheral T-cell clonal expansion. The control group was slightly older than the multiple sclerosis patient group.

For this chain, trimming is 7 bases at the V end and 3 bases at the J end, and the number of junction bases without a gene match is 17. CDR1 and CDR2 were assigned from the germline V gene (reference sequence) as DFQATT and SNEGSKA. From its cysteine to its phenylalanine, the CDR3 spans 17 amino acids. Only CDR3 DNA is held: 51 bases, read in frame from base 1. To demonstrate the VDJtools post-analysis software, TCR beta repertoires were profiled from the peripheral blood of 13 young patients with multiple sclerosis. The patients with multiple sclerosis were children and adolescents between roughly 6 and 17 years of age.

Sequenced material: blood. This clonotype originated in a girl aged 2-17 years with multiple sclerosis. The chain joins TRBV20-1 to TRBJ2-3; TRBD2 lines up with 9 middle nucleotides. The DNA sequence is given as TGCAGTGTCACCTGGTGGGCTAGCGGGGAATCAACAGATACGCAGTATTTT. It encodes CSVTWWASGESTDTQYF.